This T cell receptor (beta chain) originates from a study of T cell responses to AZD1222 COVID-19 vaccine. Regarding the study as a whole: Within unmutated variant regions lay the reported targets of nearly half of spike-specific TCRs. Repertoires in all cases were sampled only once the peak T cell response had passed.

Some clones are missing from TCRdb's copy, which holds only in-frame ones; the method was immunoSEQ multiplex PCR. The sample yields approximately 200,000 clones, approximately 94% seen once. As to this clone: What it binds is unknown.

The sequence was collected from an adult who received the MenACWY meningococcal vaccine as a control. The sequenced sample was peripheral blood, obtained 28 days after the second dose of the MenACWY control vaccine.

CDR3 DNA: TGTGCCAGCAGTTACTCGGGAGCAGGGGTCGTCGAGCAGTACTTC. It specifies CASSYSGAGVVEQYF. The rearrangement uses TRBV6-2 or TRBV6-3 and TRBJ2-7; TRBD1 might be the D (6 bases). CDR1 is MNHEY, CDR2 SVGEGT, per germline. CDR3 length: 15 residues. V shed 0 bases and J shed 6 bases, with 15 bases lying between them.